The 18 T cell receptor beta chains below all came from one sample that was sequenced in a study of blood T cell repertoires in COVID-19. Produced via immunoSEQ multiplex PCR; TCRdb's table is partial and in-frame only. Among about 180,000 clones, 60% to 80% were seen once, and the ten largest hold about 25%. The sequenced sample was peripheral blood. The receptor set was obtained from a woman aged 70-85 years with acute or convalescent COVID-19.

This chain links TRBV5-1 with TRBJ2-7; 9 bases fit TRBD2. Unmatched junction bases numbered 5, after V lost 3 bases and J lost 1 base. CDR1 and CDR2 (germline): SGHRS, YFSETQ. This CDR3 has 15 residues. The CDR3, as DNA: TGCGCCAGCAGCTCCGGGACTAGCCGATCCTACGAGCAGTACTTC. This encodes CASSSGTSRSYEQYF.

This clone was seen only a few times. This CDR3 is CASSYWGTTTNQPQHF. The DNA for the CDR3 is TGTGCCAGCAGCTATTGGGGGACTACTACCAATCAGCCCCAGCATTTT. The J gene is TRBJ1-5, the V gene TRBV7-8, with D possibly TRBD1 on 5 matching bases. This CDR3 region has 16 residues. Deletions cut 4 bases from V and 3 bases from J, with 16 bases between. Per the germline V gene, CDR1 is SGHVS and CDR2 is FQNEAQ.

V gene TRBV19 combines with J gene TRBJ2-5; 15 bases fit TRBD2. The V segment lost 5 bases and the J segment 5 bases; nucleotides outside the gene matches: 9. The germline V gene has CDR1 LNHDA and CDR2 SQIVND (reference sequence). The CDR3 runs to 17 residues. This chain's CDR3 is CASSAEGTSGRRETQYF. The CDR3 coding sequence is TGTGCCAGTAGTGCCGAAGGGACTAGCGGGAGGCGGGAGACCCAGTACTTC.

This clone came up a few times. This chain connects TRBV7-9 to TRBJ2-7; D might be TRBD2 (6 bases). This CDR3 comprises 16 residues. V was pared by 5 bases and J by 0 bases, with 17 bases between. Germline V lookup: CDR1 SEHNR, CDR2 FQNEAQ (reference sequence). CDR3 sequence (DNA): TGTGCCAGCAGCGGAGTCAGGACTACGACCTCCTACGAGCAGTACTTC. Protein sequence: CASSGVRTTTSYEQYF.

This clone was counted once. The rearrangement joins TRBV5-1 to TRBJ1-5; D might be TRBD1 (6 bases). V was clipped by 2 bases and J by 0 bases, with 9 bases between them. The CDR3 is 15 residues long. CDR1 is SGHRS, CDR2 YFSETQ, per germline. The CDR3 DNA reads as TGCGCCAGCAGCTTAACAGGGAATAGCAATCAGCCCCAGCATTTT. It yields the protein CASSLTGNSNQPQHF.

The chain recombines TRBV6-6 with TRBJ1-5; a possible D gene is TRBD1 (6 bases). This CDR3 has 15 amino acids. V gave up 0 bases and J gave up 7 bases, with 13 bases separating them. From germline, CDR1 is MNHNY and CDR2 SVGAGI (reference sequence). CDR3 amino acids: CASSYSGGLGQPQHF. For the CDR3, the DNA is TGTGCCAGCAGTTACTCTGGGGGCTTAGGGCAGCCCCAGCATTTT.

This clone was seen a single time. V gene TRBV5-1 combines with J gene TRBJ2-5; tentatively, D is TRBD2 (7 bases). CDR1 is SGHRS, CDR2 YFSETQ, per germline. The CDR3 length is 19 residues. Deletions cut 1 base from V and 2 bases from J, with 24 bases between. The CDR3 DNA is TGCGCCAGCAGCTTGATGGCCCGCGGGGGCGGGGGACAACAAGAGACCCAGTACTTC. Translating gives CASSLMARGGGGQQETQYF.

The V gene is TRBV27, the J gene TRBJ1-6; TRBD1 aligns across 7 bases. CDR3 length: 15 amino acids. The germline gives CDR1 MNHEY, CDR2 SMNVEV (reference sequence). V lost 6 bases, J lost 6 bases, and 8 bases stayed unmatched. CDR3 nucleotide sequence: TGTGCCAGCAGAGAAGAACAGGGGATTAATTCACCCCTCCACTTT. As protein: CASREEQGINSPLHF.

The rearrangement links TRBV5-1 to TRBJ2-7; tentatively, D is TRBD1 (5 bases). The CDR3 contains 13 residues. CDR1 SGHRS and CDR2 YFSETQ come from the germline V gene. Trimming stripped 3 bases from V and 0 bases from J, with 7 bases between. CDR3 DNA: TGCGCCAGCAGCTACCAGGGCTCCTACGAGCAGTACTTC. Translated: CASSYQGSYEQYF.

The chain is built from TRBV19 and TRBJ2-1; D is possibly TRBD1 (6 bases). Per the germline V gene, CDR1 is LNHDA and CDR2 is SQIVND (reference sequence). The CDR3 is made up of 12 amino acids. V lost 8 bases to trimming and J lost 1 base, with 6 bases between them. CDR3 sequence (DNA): TGTGCCAGTGGACAGTCCTACAATGAGCAGTTCTTC. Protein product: CASGQSYNEQFF. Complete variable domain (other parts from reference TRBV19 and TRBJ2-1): DGGITQSPKYLFRKEGQNVTLSCEQNLNHDAMYWYRQDPGQGLRLIYYSQIVNDFQKGDIAEGYSVSREKKESFPLTVTSAQKNPTAFYLCASGQSYNEQFFGPGTRLTVL.

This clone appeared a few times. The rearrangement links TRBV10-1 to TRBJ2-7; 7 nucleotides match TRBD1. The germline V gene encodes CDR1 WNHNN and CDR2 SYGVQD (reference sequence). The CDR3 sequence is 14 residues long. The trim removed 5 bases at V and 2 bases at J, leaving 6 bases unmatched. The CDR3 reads CASSRDRRPYEQYF. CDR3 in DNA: TGCGCCAGCAGTCGGGACAGAAGGCCCTACGAGCAGTACTTC.

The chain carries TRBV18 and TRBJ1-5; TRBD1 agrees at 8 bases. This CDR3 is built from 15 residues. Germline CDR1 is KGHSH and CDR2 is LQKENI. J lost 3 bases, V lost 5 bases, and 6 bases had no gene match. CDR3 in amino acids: CASSTGGAANQPQHF. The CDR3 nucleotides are TGTGCCAGCTCAACAGGGGGAGCAGCCAATCAGCCCCAGCATTTT. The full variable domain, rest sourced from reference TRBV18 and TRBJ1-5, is NAGVMQNPRHLVRRRGQEARLRCSPMKGHSHVYWYRQLPEEGLKFMVYLQKENIIDESGMPKERFSAEFPKEGPSILRIQQVVRGDSAAYFCASSTGGAANQPQHFGDGTRLSIL.

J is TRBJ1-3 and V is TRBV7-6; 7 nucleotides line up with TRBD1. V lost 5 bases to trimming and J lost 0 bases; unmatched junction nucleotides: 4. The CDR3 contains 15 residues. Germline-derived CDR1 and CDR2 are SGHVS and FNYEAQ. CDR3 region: CASSDTGASGNTIYF. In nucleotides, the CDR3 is TGTGCCAGCAGCGACACAGGGGCCTCTGGAAACACCATATATTTT.

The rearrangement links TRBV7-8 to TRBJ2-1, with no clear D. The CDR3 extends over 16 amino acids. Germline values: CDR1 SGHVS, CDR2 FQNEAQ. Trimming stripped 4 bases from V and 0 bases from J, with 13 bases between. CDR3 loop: CASSSSALSSYNEQFF. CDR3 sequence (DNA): TGTGCCAGCAGCTCTAGTGCCCTTAGCTCCTACAATGAGCAGTTCTTC.

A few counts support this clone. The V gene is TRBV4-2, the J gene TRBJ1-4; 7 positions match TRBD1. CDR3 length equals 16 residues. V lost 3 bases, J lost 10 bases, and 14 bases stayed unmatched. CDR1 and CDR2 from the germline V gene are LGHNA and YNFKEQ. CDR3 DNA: TGTGCCAGCAGCCAGGCCAACCTCGGGACAGCTACAAAACTGTTTTTT. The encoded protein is CASSQANLGTATKLFF.

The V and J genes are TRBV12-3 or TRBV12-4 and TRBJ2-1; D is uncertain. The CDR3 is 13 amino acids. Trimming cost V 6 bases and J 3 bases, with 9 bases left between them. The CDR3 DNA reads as TGTGCCAGCAGCCTATCAATCTACAATGAGCAGTTCTTC. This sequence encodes CASSLSIYNEQFF.

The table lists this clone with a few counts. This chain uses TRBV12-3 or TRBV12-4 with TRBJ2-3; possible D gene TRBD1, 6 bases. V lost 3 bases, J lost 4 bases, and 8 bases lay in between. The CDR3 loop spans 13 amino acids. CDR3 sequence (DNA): TGTGCCAGCAGTTTTGGGACACCAGATACGCAGTATTTT. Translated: CASSFGTPDTQYF.

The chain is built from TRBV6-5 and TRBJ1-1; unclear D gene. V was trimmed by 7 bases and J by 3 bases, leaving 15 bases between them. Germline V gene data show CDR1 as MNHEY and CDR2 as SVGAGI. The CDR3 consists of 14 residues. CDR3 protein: CASTHSRVHTEAFF. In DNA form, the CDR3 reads TGTGCCAGCACCCATAGTCGCGTCCACACTGAAGCTTTCTTT.